The text below deals with one TCR beta chain. This clonotype was observed a few times. This clone's antigen is unknown. Base qualities are missing; no much larger clone stands one base away. Taken from the germline V gene, the CDR1 and CDR2 loops are ENHRY and SYGVKD. The CDR3 numbers 16 residues from cysteine through phenylalanine. Only CDR3 DNA remains: 48 bases, in frame from the first base. Cut back by 0 bases and 2 bases, the V and J ends lie 13 bases apart. Libraries came from multiplex PCR. Data came from an Illumina HiSeq 4000. TCR beta libraries were built with iRepertoire HTBI primers and Arm-PCR amplification of CDR3 regions. Before sequencing, the PCR products underwent gel purification. In the original analysis: Gene usage analysis of CDR3 amino acid clonotypes relied on the roughly 67 TRBV and around 14 TRBJ segments identified across samples. Filtered high-quality paired reads were merged into contigs using COPE and FqMerger. BLAST was used to align contigs to IMGT TRBV, TRBD and TRBJ reference genes, and CDR3 was defined according to IMGT. Any clonotype with a frequency above 0.1% was counted as a highly expanded clone. Repertoire diversity was measured by Shannon entropy, and V-J evenness by the Gini coefficient. A clonotype was considered public if more than one individual shared it. TCRdb itself trimmed the public reads at Q25 with fastp, ran MiXCR and retained productive beta chains. When rows share a CDR3 protein, they turn into one entry using the most common DNA and genes. In this record, the V and J calls reflect TCRdb's handling and not the investigators' own analysis. Present in this sample are more than 350,000 distinct CDR3 sequences, roughly 23% of which were seen just once. Around 15% of the sample belongs to the ten largest clones.

The time point label for this specimen denotes: persistent/refractory GD, antithyroid drugs over 5 years with positive TRAb. For both TCR sequencing and RNA sequencing, RNA was extracted from PBMCs in TRIzol. The diagnosis of Graves' disease followed American Thyroid Association guidelines. Patients were recruited from an endocrinology department in Xi'an, China. Each patient gave roughly 10 milliliters of peripheral blood, collected in an EDTA anticoagulant tube. PBMCs were isolated by Ficoll Paque Plus density gradient separation without further T cell sorting. An Agilent 2100 Bioanalyzer and agarose gel were used to check RNA quality, while a NanoDrop 2000 measured RNA concentration. The data were obtained in a study of regulatory T cells in long-lasting Graves disease (dated by TCRdb to about 2021). Regarding the complete study: To count as having persistent Graves' disease, a patient had to have received antithyroid drug treatment for over 5 years with TSH receptor autoantibodies remaining persistently positive. Patients with persistent Graves' disease were compared with patients with newly diagnosed Graves' disease using TCR sequencing and RNA sequencing of peripheral blood. The study was conducted in China and was registered as a clinical trial. A total of roughly 35 samples underwent TCR sequencing: about 13 from persistent and roughly 20 from newly diagnosed Graves' disease patients. Antithyroid drugs had been taken for 10 to 13 years on average by persistent Graves' disease patients in the clinical cohort.

What the study reported, not specific to this receptor: Persistent patients shared more public clonotypes among themselves (approximately 2,500) than newly diagnosed patients did (roughly 920). Sequencing and analysis were restricted to the TCR beta chain. The authors acknowledged the small sample size as a limitation that may reduce accuracy. Only peripheral blood was studied, because thyroid tissue, the primary lesion, was inaccessible. Lower TCR Shannon entropy and fewer highly expanded clones were observed in persistent Graves' disease patients than in newly diagnosed patients, which suggested clonal expansion. TRBV28, TRBJ1-2 and TRBJ2-5 were preferentially used in persistent disease, while TRBV20-1 and TRBJ2-1 were favored in newly diagnosed disease.

This sample comprised peripheral blood mononuclear cells (PBMCs), obtained when the disease was refractory, from a patient treated with antithyroid drugs. The chain links TRBV10-3 with TRBJ1-2; the D segment could be TRBD1, given 5 matching bases. The TCR sequence derives from a female donor with Graves disease. The bases are TGTGCCATCAGTGAGTCGAACAGAGGGGACAACTATGGCTACACCTTC. Translated, it reads CAISESNRGDNYGYTF.